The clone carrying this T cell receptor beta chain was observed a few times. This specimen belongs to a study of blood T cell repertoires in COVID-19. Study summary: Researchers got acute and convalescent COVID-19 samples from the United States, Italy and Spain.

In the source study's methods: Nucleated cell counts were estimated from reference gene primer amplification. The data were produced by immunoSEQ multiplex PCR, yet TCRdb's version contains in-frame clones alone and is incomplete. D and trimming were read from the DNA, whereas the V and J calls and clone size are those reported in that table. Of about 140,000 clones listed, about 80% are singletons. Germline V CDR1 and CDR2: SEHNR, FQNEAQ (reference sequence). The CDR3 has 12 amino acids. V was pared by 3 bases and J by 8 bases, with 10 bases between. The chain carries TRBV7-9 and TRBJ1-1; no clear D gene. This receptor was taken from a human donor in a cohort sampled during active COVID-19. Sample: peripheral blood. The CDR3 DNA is TGTGCCAGCAGCTTTTCTTTTCCCGAAGCTTTCTTT. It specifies CASSFSFPEAFF.